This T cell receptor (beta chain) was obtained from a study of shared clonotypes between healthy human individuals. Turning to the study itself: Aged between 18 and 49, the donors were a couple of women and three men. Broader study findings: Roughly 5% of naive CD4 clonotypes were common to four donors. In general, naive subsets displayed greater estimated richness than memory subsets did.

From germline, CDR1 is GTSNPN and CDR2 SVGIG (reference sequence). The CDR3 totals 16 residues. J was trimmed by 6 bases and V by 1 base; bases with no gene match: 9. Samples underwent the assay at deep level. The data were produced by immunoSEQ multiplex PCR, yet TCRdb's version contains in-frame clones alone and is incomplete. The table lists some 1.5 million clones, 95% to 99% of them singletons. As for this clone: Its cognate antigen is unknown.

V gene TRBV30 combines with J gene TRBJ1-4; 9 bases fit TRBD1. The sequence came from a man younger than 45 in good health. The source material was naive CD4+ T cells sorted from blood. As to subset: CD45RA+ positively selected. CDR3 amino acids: CAWSGSTGGDYEKLFF. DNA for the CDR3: TGTGCCTGGAGTGGAAGTACAGGGGGCGATTATGAAAAACTGTTTTTT.